What follows are 27 T cell receptor beta chains derived from one specimen sequenced in a study of cytomegalovirus exposure and HLA in healthy donors. PCR used 60 Vbeta primers and 13 Jbeta primers. Profiled with immunoSEQ multiplex PCR; TCRdb holds only in-frame clones, not every one. The table lists about 180,000 clones, 82% of them singletons. Sequences were obtained from PBMCs. The receptors here all came from a man aged 35-49 years in good health and CMV-seronegative.

This chain uses TRBV6-5 with TRBJ2-1; 13 bases align to TRBD2. V dropped 2 bases and J dropped 7; count of bases not matched to a gene: 2. CDR1 is MNHEY and CDR2 is SVGAGI in the germline V gene. The CDR3 length is 15 residues. The CDR3 sequence: CASSYRLAGGNEQFF. The CDR3 DNA is TGTGCCAGCAGTTACAGACTAGCGGGAGGTAATGAGCAGTTCTTC.

This sequence joins TRBV7-2 and TRBJ1-6; a possible D gene is TRBD1 (6 bases). The CDR3 extends over 14 amino acids. V was pared by 6 bases and J by 7 bases, with 13 bases between. Germline assignment: CDR1 SGHTA and CDR2 FQGNSA. The CDR3 protein is CASRGDIPNSPLHF. The CDR3 bases are TGTGCCAGCAGGGGGGACATCCCCAATTCACCCCTCCACTTT.

V is TRBV6-1 and J is TRBJ2-7; 7 bases are shared with TRBD2. V dropped 9 bases and J dropped 3; count of bases not matched to a gene: 8. This CDR3 contains 13 residues. Looked up from germline, CDR1 is MNHNS and CDR2 is SASEGT. The CDR3 nucleotides are TGTGCCAGTGGGGGGGGGAGCGACTACGAGCAGTACTTC. Its protein is CASGGGSDYEQYF.

The V gene is TRBV4-2, the J gene TRBJ1-2; D may be TRBD1 (5 bases). The CDR3 runs to 14 residues. Trimming left V 1 base short and J 7 bases short, with 13 bases between. Germline lookup yields CDR1 LGHNA and CDR2 YNFKEQ. CDR3 protein: CASSQVGREGGYTF. In nucleotides, the CDR3 is TGTGCCAGCAGCCAAGTCGGCAGGGAAGGTGGCTACACCTTC.

The chain is built from TRBV4-3 and TRBJ2-7; 10 bases agree with TRBD1. Germline CDR1 LGHNA, CDR2 YSLEER. After removal of 4 bases from V and 1 base from J, the junction contained 4 bases not matched to a gene. The CDR3 spans 15 residues. CDR3 nucleotide sequence: TGCGCCAGCAGCCCCCGGACAGGGGGTTCCTACGAGCAGTACTTC. Amino acid sequence: CASSPRTGGSYEQYF.

This chain uses TRBV7-9 with TRBJ1-3, with TRBD1 identical over 9 bases. J lost 2 bases, V lost 8 bases, and 1 base had no gene match. This CDR3 has 13 amino acids. Germline CDR1 reads SEHNR; CDR2 reads FQNEAQ (reference sequence). The CDR3 sequence: CASGDRAGNTIYF. The DNA of the CDR3 is TGTGCCAGCGGGGACAGGGCTGGAAACACCATATATTTT.

The rearrangement links TRBV6-1 to TRBJ2-5; TRBD1 is a possible D gene (5 bases). The CDR3 consists of 15 residues. Trimming cost V 0 bases and J 2 bases, with 10 bases left between them. Per germline, CDR1 MNHNS and CDR2 SASEGT. CDR3 DNA sequence: TGTGCCAGCAGTGAAGCGCCTGGGGCTCAAGAGACCCAGTACTTC. It encodes CASSEAPGAQETQYF.

The V and J genes are TRBV28 and TRBJ2-4; TRBD1 agrees at 10 bases. Germline assignment: CDR1 MDHEN and CDR2 SYDVKM. The CDR3 runs to 18 residues. V was clipped by 6 bases and J by 8 bases; unmatched bases: 19. The CDR3 is CASRPTGTGAFGVDIQYF. The CDR3, as DNA: TGTGCCAGCAGACCGACGGGGACAGGGGCCTTCGGGGTGGACATTCAGTACTTC.

V usage is TRBV19 and J usage is TRBJ1-4; possibly TRBD1 for D (6 bases). CDR3 length equals 15 residues. Germline V gene lookup returns CDR1 LNHDA and CDR2 SQIVND (reference sequence). V shed 5 bases and J shed 8 bases, with 18 bases lying between them. In DNA form, the CDR3 reads TGTGCCAGTAGTTCCATGGACAGAAACGACGAAAAACTGTTTTTT. Its translation is CASSSMDRNDEKLFF.

The rearrangement links TRBV28 to TRBJ2-5; maybe TRBD1 (5 bases). This CDR3 spans 14 amino acids. The ends were cut back, 7 bases at V and 1 base at J, with 13 bases in the middle. Germline-derived CDR1 and CDR2 are MDHEN and SYDVKM. The DNA of the CDR3 is TGTGCCAGCACCCTAACAGGCCTCCAAGAGACCCAGTACTTC. Protein product: CASTLTGLQETQYF. Based on the CDR3 plus reference TRBV28 and TRBJ2-5, the full variable domain is DVKVTQSSRYLVKRTGEKVFLECVQDMDHENMFWYRQDPGLGLRLIYFSYDVKMKEKGDIPEGYSVSREKKERFSLILESASTNQTSMYLCASTLTGLQETQYFGPGTRLLVL.

The rearrangement joins TRBV28 to TRBJ1-1; 8 positions match TRBD1. Germline V gives CDR1 MDHEN, CDR2 SYDVKM. The length of the CDR3 is 19 residues. Losses at the gene ends were 2 bases for V and 4 bases for J; bases not matched to a gene: 18. The CDR3 DNA sequence: TGTGCCAGCAGTTTAGGAGCGACAGGGGCTTACGGGGCAGGCACTGAAGCTTTCTTT. Protein: CASSLGATGAYGAGTEAFF.

The CDR3 bases are TGTGCCAGCGAAGAGACAGGGGGCCCCTACGAGCAGTACTTC. It translates to CASEETGGPYEQYF. This chain uses TRBV28 with TRBJ2-7, with 10 positions matching TRBD1. Trimming removed 8 bases from V and 2 bases from J; junction bases left unmatched: 6. Germline CDR1 is MDHEN and CDR2 is SYDVKM. The CDR3 contains 14 residues. Drawing the rest from reference TRBV28 and TRBJ2-7, the complete variable domain is DVKVTQSSRYLVKRTGEKVFLECVQDMDHENMFWYRQDPGLGLRLIYFSYDVKMKEKGDIPEGYSVSREKKERFSLILESASTNQTSMYLCASEETGGPYEQYFGPGTRLTVT.

This chain uses TRBV28 with TRBJ2-7; 8 bases map to TRBD2. The CDR3 sequence is 17 residues long. The germline CDR1 and CDR2 sequences are MDHEN and SYDVKM. Unmatched junction bases numbered 16, after V lost 9 bases and J lost 0 bases. The CDR3 sequence: CARKSGSRKRPSYEQYF. As DNA, the CDR3 is TGTGCCAGGAAGAGCGGGAGTCGAAAGCGTCCCTCCTACGAGCAGTACTTC.

V and J are TRBV7-2 and TRBJ2-7, with 7 bases aligning to TRBD1. Trimming took 5 bases from V and 3 from J; bases not matched to a gene: 4. The CDR3 loop spans 13 amino acids. Germline CDR1 is SGHTA and CDR2 is FQGNSA. As DNA, the CDR3 is TGTGCCAGCAGCAATACAGGGGACTACGAGCAGTACTTC. Amino acid sequence: CASSNTGDYEQYF. The whole variable domain, filled in from reference TRBV7-2 and TRBJ2-7, reads GAGVSQSPSNKVTEKGKDVELRCDPISGHTALYWYRQSLGQGLEFLIYFQGNSAPDKSGLPSDRFSAERTGGSVSTLTIQRTQQEDSAVYLCASSNTGDYEQYFGPGTRLTVT.

The rearrangement uses TRBV5-1 and TRBJ1-1; TRBD1 agrees at 8 bases. J was trimmed by 5 bases and V by 5 bases; bases with no gene match: 14. The germline gives CDR1 SGHRS, CDR2 YFSETQ. The CDR3 contains 16 residues. CDR3 in amino acids: CASSYVQGARRTEAFF. The CDR3 bases are TGCGCCAGCAGTTACGTTCAGGGGGCAAGAAGGACTGAAGCTTTCTTT.

This chain joins TRBV5-8 and TRBJ2-7; TRBD2 aligns across 13 bases. Germline assignment: CDR1 SGHTS and CDR2 YDEGEE. V shed 2 bases, J shed 7 bases, and the junction held 3 bases outside the gene matches. This CDR3 spans 14 amino acids. CDR3 region: CASSLGLAGEEQYF. CDR3 in DNA: TGTGCCAGCAGCTTAGGACTAGCGGGAGAAGAGCAGTACTTC.

This chain links TRBV30 with TRBJ1-4; tentatively, D is TRBD1 (6 bases). The V gene lost 2 bases and the J gene lost 8 bases, with 18 bases spanning the gap. The germline V gene encodes CDR1 GTSNPN and CDR2 SVGIG (reference sequence). The CDR3 runs to 15 residues. CDR3 nucleotide sequence: TGTGCCTGGAGTACTGCGACAGGCGGGAGCGAAAAACTGTTTTTT. Translating gives CAWSTATGGSEKLFF. Together with reference TRBV30 and TRBJ1-4, the CDR3 gives the full variable domain: SQTIHQWPATLVQPVGSPLSLECTVEGTSNPNLYWYRQAAGRGLQLLFYSVGIGQISSEVPQNLSASRPQDRQFILSSKKLLLSDSGFYLCAWSTATGGSEKLFFGSGTQLSVL.

This rearrangement joins TRBV4-3 to TRBJ1-2; maybe TRBD1 (6 bases). The germline V gene has CDR1 LGHNA and CDR2 YSLEER. V lost 0 bases, J lost 8 bases, and 16 bases lay in between. The CDR3 totals 15 residues. This CDR3 is CASSQEFGLGAGYTF. CDR3 DNA sequence: TGCGCCAGCAGCCAAGAGTTTGGACTGGGGGCCGGCTACACCTTC.

The chain joins TRBV5-1 to TRBJ2-7; TRBD2 aligns across 11 bases. This CDR3 is built from 14 residues. Germline V CDR1 and CDR2: SGHRS, YFSETQ. Unmatched junction bases numbered 5, after V lost 3 bases and J lost 6 bases. This chain's CDR3 is CASSWAGTSGEQYF. The CDR3 bases are TGCGCCAGCAGCTGGGCCGGGACTAGCGGCGAGCAGTACTTC.

This chain uses TRBV28 with TRBJ1-5; tentative D call: TRBD1 (5 bases). Germline CDR1 reads MDHEN; CDR2 reads SYDVKM. Trimming shortened V by 4 bases and J by 6 bases, and 13 bases separated the two germline ends. The length of the CDR3 is 14 residues. CDR3 amino acids: CASSWGGGTQPQHF. CDR3 DNA: TGTGCCAGCAGTTGGGGGGGAGGGACTCAGCCCCAGCATTTT.

The V and J genes are TRBV30 and TRBJ2-1, with 16 bases lining up with TRBD2. Germline CDR1 GTSNPN, CDR2 SVGIG (reference sequence). Trimming at V came to 7 bases and at J to 4 bases, leaving 16 bases not matched to a gene. The CDR3 consists of 19 residues. The CDR3 is CASKKGTSGRDWGYNEQFF. CDR3 nucleotides: TGTGCCTCTAAAAAGGGGACTAGCGGGAGGGACTGGGGGTACAATGAGCAGTTCTTC. The whole variable domain, remainder taken from reference TRBV30 and TRBJ2-1, is SQTIHQWPATLVQPVGSPLSLECTVEGTSNPNLYWYRQAAGRGLQLLFYSVGIGQISSEVPQNLSASRPQDRQFILSSKKLLLSDSGFYLCASKKGTSGRDWGYNEQFFGPGTRLTVL.

V gene TRBV27 combines with J gene TRBJ2-7; 9 bases are shared with TRBD1. V lost 7 bases to trimming and J lost 5 bases; unmatched junction nucleotides: 12. There are 15 residues in the CDR3. The germline V gene has CDR1 MNHEY and CDR2 SMNVEV (reference sequence). CDR3 residues: CASTRPGQGRNEQYF. The CDR3 DNA is TGTGCCAGCACCCGGCCGGGACAGGGTCGGAACGAGCAGTACTTC.

The chain couples TRBV29-1 to TRBJ2-7, with a weak D call TRBD1 (5 bases). Germline-derived CDR1 and CDR2 are SQVTM and ANQGSEA. The V end was cut by 7 bases, the J end by 2 bases, with 12 bases between. The CDR3 runs to 12 residues. The CDR3 DNA reads TGCAGCGCCGCGGACACGACCTACGAGCAGTACTTC. Amino acid sequence: CSAADTTYEQYF.

The CDR3, as DNA: TGTGCCATTAATCCCGGGACAGGGGGCACAGATACGCAGTATTTT. Translation: CAINPGTGGTDTQYF. The chain employs TRBV28 and TRBJ2-3, with TRBD1 matching 10 bases. V was pared by 10 bases and J by 1 base, with 8 bases of the junction left unmatched. This CDR3 has 15 residues. Germline V gene data show CDR1 as MDHEN and CDR2 as SYDVKM.

V is TRBV19 and J is TRBJ2-3; D uncertain. The germline CDR1 and CDR2 sequences are LNHDA and SQIVND (reference sequence). The CDR3 spans 15 residues. Trimming removed 1 base from V and 0 bases from J, with 8 bases in between. Written as DNA, the CDR3 is TGTGCCAGTAGTATAGTGAGTTCTAGCACAGATACGCAGTATTTT. Amino acid sequence: CASSIVSSSTDTQYF.

This sequence joins TRBV11-2 and TRBJ2-3; the D is unclear. V was trimmed by 4 bases and J by 2 bases, leaving 4 bases between them. Per the germline V gene, CDR1 is SGHAT and CDR2 is FQNNGV. The length of the CDR3 is 12 residues. CDR3 coding DNA: TGTGCCAGCAGCTCTTCCACAGATACGCAGTATTTT. Protein: CASSSSTDTQYF.

This chain connects TRBV18 to TRBJ1-1, with 7 nucleotides matching TRBD1. V lost 3 bases to trimming and J lost 1 base; unmatched junction nucleotides: 8. The V gene's germline CDR1 is KGHSH and CDR2 LQKENI. This CDR3 region has 16 residues. CDR3 nucleotides: TGTGCCAGCTCACCGGGACCGGGACAGTGGAACACTGAAGCTTTCTTT. Protein: CASSPGPGQWNTEAFF.